This T cell receptor (beta chain) was retrieved from a study of blood T cell repertoires in COVID-19. About the research overall: In each case, the material was cDNA or gDNA derived from T cells, B-cell-depleted T cells, or PBMCs.

The CDR3 is made up of 16 amino acids. The germline V gene encodes CDR1 SGHTA and CDR2 FQGNSA. V lost 2 bases, J lost 9 bases, and 9 bases stayed unmatched. In the original processing: By means of reference gene primer amplification, nucleated cell counts were estimated. TCRdb's copy holds only in-frame clones and misses some; the assay was immunoSEQ multiplex PCR. V and J calls and clone size come straight from that table; D and trimming were deduced from the DNA. The sample holds roughly 250,000 clones; 70% to 85% are singletons and the top ten take around 1.8%. This TCR derives from a woman of 80 years or more with acute or convalescent COVID-19. This chain joins TRBV7-2 and TRBJ2-1, with 11 bases lining up with TRBD2. What was sequenced was peripheral blood. CDR3 amino acids: CASSLLGTSGGGEQFF. The CDR3 bases are TGTGCCAGCAGCTTACTAGGGACTAGCGGAGGGGGTGAGCAGTTCTTC.